This TCR beta chain came from a study of T cells in Graves' hyperthyroidism and ophthalmopathy. Authors of the study amplified TCR beta CDR3 regions from RNA transcripts. The TCR CDR3 was amplified in a first-round RT-PCR using the HTBI primer set. TCRdb ran MiXCR on the multiplex PCR reads and lists one entry per CDR3 protein. The table lists about 570,000 distinct CDR3 sequences, about half of them singletons, with roughly 19% in the top ten. CDR3 length: 11 residues. Germline assignment: CDR1 ENHRY and CDR2 SYGVKD. The V gene lost 6 bases and the J gene lost 5 bases, with 8 bases spanning the gap. The chain has TRBV10-3 and TRBJ2-7, with a tentative D call TRBD2 (6 bases). This sequence originates from an adult woman with Graves' disease, either hyperthyroidism or ophthalmopathy (not recorded which). Input material: peripheral blood or thyroid tissue (not recorded which). The CDR3 bases are TGTGCCATCAGCAGGGAGGACGAGCAGTACTTC. It specifies CAISREDEQYF.